The 8 T cell receptor beta chains presented below share a single source sample, sequenced in a study of blood T cell repertoires in COVID-19. This table comes from immunoSEQ multiplex PCR, and its TCRdb copy is limited to in-frame clones, with some not included. The table lists about 91,000 clones, about 80% of them singletons, with around 24% in the top ten. Sequenced material: peripheral blood. The receptors derive from a man between 65 and 85 years old with acute or convalescent COVID-19.

The chain has TRBV30 and TRBJ2-7, with TRBD2 matching over 8 bases. The CDR3 has 13 residues. V dropped 0 bases and J dropped 6; count of bases not matched to a gene: 4. Germline CDR1 is GTSNPN and CDR2 is SVGIG (reference sequence). Written as DNA, the CDR3 is TGTGCCTGGAGTGTGGCGGGAGGAGCCGAGCAGTACTTC. Its protein product is CAWSVAGGAEQYF.

In its sample, this clone was seen a few times. This sequence joins TRBV28 and TRBJ2-2; 10 bases fit TRBD2. The V segment lost 5 bases and the J segment 3 bases; nucleotides outside the gene matches: 6. The CDR3 is made up of 16 amino acids. Germline V gives CDR1 MDHEN, CDR2 SYDVKM. CDR3: CASSTGLAVYTGELFF. As DNA, the CDR3 is TGTGCCAGCAGTACCGGACTAGCGGTTTACACCGGGGAGCTGTTTTTT. The full variable domain, rest sourced from reference TRBV28 and TRBJ2-2, is DVKVTQSSRYLVKRTGEKVFLECVQDMDHENMFWYRQDPGLGLRLIYFSYDVKMKEKGDIPEGYSVSREKKERFSLILESASTNQTSMYLCASSTGLAVYTGELFFGEGSRLTVL.

The V and J genes are TRBV6-5 and TRBJ1-2; a possible D gene is TRBD1 (5 bases). In germline, CDR1 is MNHEY, CDR2 SVGAGI. The CDR3 covers 12 residues. V lost 4 bases and J lost 4, with 7 bases in between. The CDR3 DNA sequence: TGTGCCAGCAGTTCAGGGTTCTATGGCTACACCTTC. Amino acid sequence: CASSSGFYGYTF.

V usage is TRBV5-8 and J usage is TRBJ2-2, with D maybe TRBD1 (6 bases). The CDR3 extends over 14 amino acids. CDR1 and CDR2 from the germline V gene are SGHTS and YDEGEE. V was pared by 1 base and J by 3 bases, with 7 bases between. The CDR3 region is CASSLNRDTGELFF. For the CDR3, the DNA is TGTGCCAGCAGCTTGAACAGGGACACCGGGGAGCTGTTTTTT.

The chain has TRBV6-2 or TRBV6-3 and TRBJ1-6; tentatively, D is TRBD1 (5 bases). The CDR3 loop spans 15 amino acids. From germline, CDR1 is MNHEY and CDR2 SVGEGT. V lost 2 bases, J lost 9 bases, and 14 bases lay in between. CDR3 DNA sequence: TGTGCCAGCAGTTACATCGGTAGGGGCGGTTCACCCCTCCACTTT. The encoded protein is CASSYIGRGGSPLHF.

V gene TRBV2 combines with J gene TRBJ1-2; 7 bases are a match to TRBD1. This CDR3 comprises 12 residues. V gave up 6 bases and J gave up 8 bases; unmatched junction bases: 6. Germline V gene sequence: CDR1 SNHLY, CDR2 FYNNEI. The CDR3 nucleotides read TGTGCCAGCAGCACCACAGGGGAGGGCTACACCTTC. Protein sequence: CASSTTGEGYTF.

This clone appeared many times. The same CDR3 arises from other DNA sequences in this sample as well. The chain joins TRBV19 to TRBJ2-7; 9 nucleotides line up with TRBD1. The CDR3 extends over 15 amino acids. The trim removed 5 bases at V and 0 bases at J, leaving 5 bases unmatched. CDR1 LNHDA and CDR2 SQIVND come from the germline V gene (reference sequence). CDR3 coding DNA: TGTGCCAGTAGTCCGACAGGGGGTCTCTCCTACGAGCAGTACTTC. Its translation: CASSPTGGLSYEQYF.

The chain recombines TRBV5-1 with TRBJ2-6, with 11 bases lining up with TRBD2. This CDR3 region has 18 residues. V lost 5 bases, J lost 0 bases, and 7 bases stayed unmatched. The germline V gene has CDR1 SGHRS and CDR2 YFSETQ. This CDR3 is CASRIGTSGPSGANVLTF. The CDR3 DNA is TGCGCCAGCAGGATTGGGACTAGCGGACCCTCTGGGGCCAACGTCCTGACTTTC.